One sample yielded the 18 T cell receptor beta chains listed below, sequenced in a study of blood T cell repertoires in COVID-19. Assay used: immunoSEQ multiplex PCR; TCRdb lists only in-frame clones, some missing. The sample consists of 50,000 or so clones, around 79% of them appearing once. Specimen: peripheral blood. These TCRs come from a human donor with active or convalescent COVID-19. The donor label of this sample is uncertain.

In this sample, this clone turned up a few times. The chain is built from TRBV5-1 and TRBJ2-1, with 7 nucleotides matching TRBD2. Germline V gene data show CDR1 as SGHRS and CDR2 as YFSETQ. V gave up 2 bases and J gave up 0 bases; unmatched junction bases: 2. The CDR3 runs to 15 residues. CDR3 protein: CASSLSGDSYNEQFF. The CDR3 coding sequence is TGCGCCAGCAGCTTAAGCGGGGACTCCTACAATGAGCAGTTCTTC.

The chain has TRBV19 and TRBJ1-4; 7 nucleotides align to TRBD1. V dropped 7 bases and J dropped 8; count of bases not matched to a gene: 10. Germline CDR1 is LNHDA and CDR2 is SQIVND (reference sequence). The CDR3 consists of 14 residues. CDR3 residues: CASNSQGKGEKLFF. The CDR3 DNA sequence: TGTGCCAGTAACTCACAGGGGAAAGGGGAAAAACTGTTTTTT.

This sequence joins TRBV9 and TRBJ2-7, with 9 bases matching TRBD1. The CDR3 sequence is 15 residues long. The germline V gene has CDR1 SGDLS and CDR2 YYNGEE. The junction had 6 bases not matched to a gene; V was cut back by 3 bases and J by 2 bases. CDR3 nucleotide sequence: TGTGCCAGCAGCGAGGGGACAGGGAAAGCCTACGAGCAGTACTTC. It codes for CASSEGTGKAYEQYF.

This clone has just a few counts. V and J are TRBV5-1 and TRBJ1-5; the match to TRBD1 covers 8 bases. The CDR3 is made up of 15 amino acids. The germline gives CDR1 SGHRS, CDR2 YFSETQ. Losses at the gene ends were 4 bases for V and 6 bases for J; bases not matched to a gene: 9. CDR3: CASSAGGQEGQPQHF. CDR3 nucleotides: TGCGCCAGCAGCGCTGGGGGACAGGAGGGTCAGCCCCAGCATTTT.

This chain joins TRBV21-1 and TRBJ2-1; the table calls TRBD1, which could not be checked here. TRBV21-1 is reported as a pseudogene. This CDR3 has 19 amino acids. CDR3 amino acids: CASSHVPGQGFNSYNEQFF. The DNA for the CDR3 is TGTGCCAGCAGCCACGTGCCGGGACAGGGATTTAATTCCTACAATGAGCAGTTCTTC.

This clone was seen only a few times. The chain links TRBV24-1 to TRBJ2-2, with 9 bases aligning to TRBD1. There are 17 residues in the CDR3. CDR1 and CDR2 from the germline V gene are KGHDR and SFDVKD. V lost 8 bases to trimming and J lost 4 bases; unmatched junction nucleotides: 13. CDR3 sequence: CATTSTPGQGRTGELFF. The CDR3 nucleotides are TGTGCCACCACCTCTACTCCGGGACAGGGTCGCACCGGGGAGCTGTTTTTT.

This chain links TRBV28 with TRBJ1-5; D is perhaps TRBD1 (6 bases). The CDR3 sequence is 14 residues long. Per the germline V gene, CDR1 is MDHEN and CDR2 is SYDVKM. The ends were cut back, 4 bases at V and 2 bases at J, with 9 bases in the middle. CDR3: CASSSGDRNQPQHF. The CDR3 bases are TGTGCCAGCAGTTCAGGGGACCGCAATCAGCCCCAGCATTTT.

The rearrangement joins TRBV7-2 to TRBJ2-1; 12 bases align to TRBD2. This CDR3 has 15 amino acids. V shed 5 bases, J shed 5 bases, and the junction held 4 bases outside the gene matches. Germline CDR1 reads SGHTA; CDR2 reads FQGNSA. The CDR3 DNA is TGTGCCAGCAGCGGGCGGACTAGCGGGGACAATGAGCAGTTCTTC. It codes for CASSGRTSGDNEQFF.

The V and J genes are TRBV5-1 and TRBJ2-1, with 9 bases aligning to TRBD2. The CDR3 loop spans 15 amino acids. CDR1 and CDR2 (germline): SGHRS, YFSETQ. Germline trimming cut 2 bases from V and 9 bases from J; bases unmatched to any gene: 9. The CDR3 coding sequence is TGCGCCAGCAGCTTCGGCGGGAGGGCCTTGGGTGAGCAGTTCTTC. Translation: CASSFGGRALGEQFF.

The gene calls are TRBV18 and TRBJ1-1; D not resolved. The CDR3 loop spans 18 amino acids. The germline V gene has CDR1 KGHSH and CDR2 LQKENI. Deletions cut 1 base from V and 0 bases from J, with 18 bases between. The CDR3 spells CASSPLPDTHPLNTEAFF. CDR3 bases: TGTGCCAGCTCACCACTCCCCGACACACACCCCTTGAACACTGAAGCTTTCTTT.

The gene calls are TRBV6-1 and TRBJ2-5; 9 bases map to TRBD2. J gave up 3 bases and V 2 bases, and 4 bases lay outside the gene matches. Germline lookup yields CDR1 MNHNS and CDR2 SASEGT. The CDR3 contains 15 residues. For the CDR3, the DNA is TGTGCCAGCAGTGAATATGCGGGAGGGAAAGAGACCCAGTACTTC. It yields the protein CASSEYAGGKETQYF.

The rearrangement links TRBV10-3 to TRBJ1-2; weak D call: TRBD1 (5 bases). The CDR3 spans 12 residues. Germline-derived CDR1 and CDR2 are ENHRY and SYGVKD. V lost 3 bases and J 8 bases, leaving 10 bases between the germline ends. CDR3 DNA: TGTGCCATCAGTGAACGGGGGGGAGGCTACACCTTC. Encoded protein: CAISERGGGYTF.

This clone has just a few counts. The chain has TRBV28 and TRBJ2-1; a weak D match, TRBD2 (6 bases). Trimming cost V 6 bases and J 2 bases, with 14 bases left between them. The germline CDR1 and CDR2 sequences are MDHEN and SYDVKM. The CDR3 sequence is 15 residues long. The CDR3 nucleotides read TGTGCCAGCAGCCCCGGGGGTAGGACCTACAATGAGCAGTTCTTC. Translated: CASSPGGRTYNEQFF.

The chain carries TRBV3-1 (or the pseudogene TRBV3-2) and TRBJ1-1; D is ambiguous. This CDR3 is 15 amino acids long. V was pared by 4 bases and J by 9 bases, with 21 bases between. Germline V lookup: CDR1 LGHDT, CDR2 YNNKEL (reference sequence). Here the CDR3 reads CASSRFSTSGGKAFF. The CDR3 nucleotides are TGTGCCAGCAGCCGTTTCTCTACCTCGGGCGGGAAAGCTTTCTTT.

This chain joins TRBV19 and TRBJ2-5; 14 nucleotides line up with TRBD2. The CDR3 has 15 residues. After removal of 6 bases from V and 7 bases from J, the junction contained 7 bases not matched to a gene. Germline-derived CDR1 and CDR2 are LNHDA and SQIVND (reference sequence). CDR3 coding DNA: TGTGCCAGTAGCCGAGGGACTAGCGGGAGCAGGACCCAGTACTTC. It translates to CASSRGTSGSRTQYF.

This chain connects TRBV29-1 to TRBJ2-1; 14 nucleotides align to TRBD2. The CDR3 length is 11 residues. Germline V gene sequence: CDR1 SQVTM, CDR2 ANQGSEA. The CDR3 DNA is TGCATGGGACTAGCGGGAGCAAAGCAGTTCTTC. Amino acid sequence: CMGLAGAKQFF.

This rearrangement joins TRBV5-4 to TRBJ2-3; 10 bases are shared with TRBD2. CDR1 SGHNT and CDR2 YYREEE come from the germline V gene (reference sequence). V trimming: 3 bases; J trimming: 5 bases; junction bases outside the gene matches: 9. This CDR3 is built from 16 residues. This CDR3 reads CASSSILSGGGDTQYF. CDR3 in DNA: TGTGCCAGCAGCTCCATCTTAAGCGGGGGGGGAGATACGCAGTATTTT.

A few counts support this clone. The CDR3 coding sequence is TGCGCCAGCAGCTTGGGACAGGGCGGAGAGCAGTACTTC. Its translation: CASSLGQGGEQYF. The chain is built from TRBV5-1 and TRBJ2-7; 7 nucleotides match TRBD1. The CDR3 is made up of 13 amino acids. V gave up 0 bases and J gave up 7 bases; unmatched junction bases: 4. Germline loops: CDR1 SGHRS, CDR2 YFSETQ.